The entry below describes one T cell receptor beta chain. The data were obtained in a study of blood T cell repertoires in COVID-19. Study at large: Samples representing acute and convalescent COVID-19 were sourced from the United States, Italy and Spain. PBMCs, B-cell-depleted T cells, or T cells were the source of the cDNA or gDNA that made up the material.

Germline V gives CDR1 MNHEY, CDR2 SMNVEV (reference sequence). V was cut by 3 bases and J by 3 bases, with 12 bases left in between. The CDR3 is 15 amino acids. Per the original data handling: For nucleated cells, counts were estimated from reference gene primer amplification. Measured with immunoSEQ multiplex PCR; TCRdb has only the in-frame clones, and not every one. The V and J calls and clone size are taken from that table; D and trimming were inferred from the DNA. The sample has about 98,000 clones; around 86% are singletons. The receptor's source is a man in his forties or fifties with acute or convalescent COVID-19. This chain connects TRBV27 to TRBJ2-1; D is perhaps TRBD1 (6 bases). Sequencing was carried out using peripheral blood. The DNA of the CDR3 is TGTGCCAGCAGTTTCGGACAGCAAGTCTACAATGAGCAGTTCTTC. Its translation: CASSFGQQVYNEQFF.